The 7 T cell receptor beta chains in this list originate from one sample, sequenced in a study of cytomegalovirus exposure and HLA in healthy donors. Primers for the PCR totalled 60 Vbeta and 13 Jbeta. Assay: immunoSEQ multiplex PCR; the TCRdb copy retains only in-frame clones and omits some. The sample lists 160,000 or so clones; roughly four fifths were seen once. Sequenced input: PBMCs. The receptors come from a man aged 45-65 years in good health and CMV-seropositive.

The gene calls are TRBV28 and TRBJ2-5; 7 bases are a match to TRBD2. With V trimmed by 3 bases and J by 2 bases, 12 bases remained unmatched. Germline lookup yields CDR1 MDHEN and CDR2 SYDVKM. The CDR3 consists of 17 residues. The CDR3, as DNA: TGTGCCAGCAGTTTCTCCCCCTTGGGGGGGGGACAAGAGACCCAGTACTTC. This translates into CASSFSPLGGGQETQYF.

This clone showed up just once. CDR3 sequence reads: CAWSVGSSGAETQYF. The DNA for the CDR3 is TGTGCCTGGAGTGTAGGGTCTAGCGGGGCAGAGACCCAGTACTTC. The chain joins TRBV30 to TRBJ2-5; 9 bases match TRBD2. CDR1 GTSNPN and CDR2 SVGIG come from the germline V gene (reference sequence). The CDR3 runs 15 residues. After removal of 0 bases from V and 4 bases from J, the junction contained 6 bases not matched to a gene.

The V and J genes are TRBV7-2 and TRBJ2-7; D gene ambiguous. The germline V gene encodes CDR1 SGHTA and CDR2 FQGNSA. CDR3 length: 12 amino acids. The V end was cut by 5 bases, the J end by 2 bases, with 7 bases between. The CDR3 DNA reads TGTGCCAGCAGCCCTCTAACCTACGAGCAGTACTTC. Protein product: CASSPLTYEQYF.

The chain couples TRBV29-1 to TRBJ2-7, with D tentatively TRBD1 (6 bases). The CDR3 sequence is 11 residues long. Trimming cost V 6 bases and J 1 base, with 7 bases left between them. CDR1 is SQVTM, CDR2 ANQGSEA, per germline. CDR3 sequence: CSVGQSYEQYF. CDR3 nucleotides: TGCAGCGTCGGACAGTCCTACGAGCAGTACTTC.

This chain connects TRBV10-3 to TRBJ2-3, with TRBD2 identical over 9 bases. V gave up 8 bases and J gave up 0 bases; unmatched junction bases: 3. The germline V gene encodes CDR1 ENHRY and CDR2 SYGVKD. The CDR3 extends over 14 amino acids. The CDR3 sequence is CAIALAGSTDTQYF. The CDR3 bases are TGTGCCATCGCTCTAGCGGGAAGCACAGATACGCAGTATTTT.

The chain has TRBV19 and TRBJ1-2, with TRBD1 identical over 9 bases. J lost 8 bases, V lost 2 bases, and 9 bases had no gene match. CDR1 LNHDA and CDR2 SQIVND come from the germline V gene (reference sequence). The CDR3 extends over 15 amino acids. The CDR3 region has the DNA TGTGCCAGTAGTATAATCGGGACGGACAGGGGCGGCTACACCTTC. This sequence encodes CASSIIGTDRGGYTF. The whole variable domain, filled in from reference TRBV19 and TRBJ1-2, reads DGGITQSPKYLFRKEGQNVTLSCEQNLNHDAMYWYRQDPGQGLRLIYYSQIVNDFQKGDIAEGYSVSREKKESFPLTVTSAQKNPTAFYLCASSIIGTDRGGYTFGSGTRLTVV.

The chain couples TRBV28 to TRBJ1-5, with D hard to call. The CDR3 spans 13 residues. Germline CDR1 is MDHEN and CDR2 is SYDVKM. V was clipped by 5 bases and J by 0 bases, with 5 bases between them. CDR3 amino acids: CASSQNSNQPQHF. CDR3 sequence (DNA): TGTGCCAGCAGTCAGAATAGCAATCAGCCCCAGCATTTT.